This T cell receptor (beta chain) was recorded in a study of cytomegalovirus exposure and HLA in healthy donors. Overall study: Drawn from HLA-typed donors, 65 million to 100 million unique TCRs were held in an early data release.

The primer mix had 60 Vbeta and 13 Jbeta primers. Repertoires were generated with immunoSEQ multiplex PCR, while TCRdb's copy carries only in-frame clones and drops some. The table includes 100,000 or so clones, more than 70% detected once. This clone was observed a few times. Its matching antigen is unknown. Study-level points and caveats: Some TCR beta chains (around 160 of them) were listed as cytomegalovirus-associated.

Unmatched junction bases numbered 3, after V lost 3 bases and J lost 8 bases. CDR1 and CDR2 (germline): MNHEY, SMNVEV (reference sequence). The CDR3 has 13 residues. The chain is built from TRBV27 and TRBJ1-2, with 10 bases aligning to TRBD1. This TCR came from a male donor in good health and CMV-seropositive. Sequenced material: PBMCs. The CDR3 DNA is TGTGCCAGCAGTTTGACAGGGGGCTGGGGCTACACCTTC. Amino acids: CASSLTGGWGYTF.